The 6 T cell receptor beta chains below all came from one sample that was sequenced in a study of OX40 agonist ivuxolimab in advanced cancers. The method was immunoSEQ multiplex PCR; TCRdb's version includes in-frame clones alone and lacks a portion of them. The data contain tens of thousands of clones, around nine tenths of them singletons. The sample consisted of CD4+ or CD8+ T cells sorted from blood, taken in a trial of the OX40 agonist ivuxolimab. These receptors all stem from an adult with an advanced solid tumor such as melanoma, head and neck, liver or kidney cancer.

V and J are TRBV7-8 and TRBJ2-5; 9 positions agree with TRBD1. Matching the DNA end better, TRBJ2-7 makes the J call doubtful. CDR1 SGHVS and CDR2 FQNEAQ come from the germline V gene. This CDR3 is built from 14 residues. The CDR3 protein is CASSLGDRANEQYF. Written as DNA, the CDR3 is TGTGCCAGCAGCTTAGGGGACAGGGCTAACGAGCAGTACTTC.

The J gene is TRBJ1-2, the V gene TRBV18, with 10 bases aligning to TRBD1. V lost 6 bases, J lost 3 bases, and 7 bases stayed unmatched. The CDR3 covers 15 residues. Germline values: CDR1 KGHSH, CDR2 LQKENI. The chain's CDR3 is CASSPGTGAHYGYTF. CDR3 in DNA: TGTGCCAGCTCCCCGGGGACAGGGGCACACTATGGCTACACCTTC.

The V and J genes are TRBV15 and TRBJ2-5, with a weak D call TRBD2 (5 bases). Germline loops: CDR1 LNHNV, CDR2 YYDKDF (reference sequence). V was clipped by 0 bases and J by 2 bases, with 7 bases between them. The CDR3 covers 14 residues. The CDR3 region has the DNA TGTGCCACCAGCAGAGATACTAGTCAAGAGACCCAGTACTTC. Its translation is CATSRDTSQETQYF. Looking up the rest from reference TRBV15 and TRBJ2-5 gives the full variable domain: DAMVIQNPRYQVTQFGKPVTLSCSQTLNHNVMYWYQQKSSQAPKLLFHYYDKDFNNEADTPDNFQSRRPNTSFCFLDIRSPGLGDTAMYLCATSRDTSQETQYFGPGTRLLVL.

The chain joins TRBV28 to TRBJ2-7; TRBD1 matches at 10 bases. Trimming at V came to 5 bases and at J to 7 bases, leaving 17 bases not matched to a gene. Germline V gives CDR1 MDHEN, CDR2 SYDVKM. This CDR3 is built from 17 residues. The CDR3: CASSLGQGEIGSWEQYF. CDR3 coding DNA: TGTGCCAGCAGTCTAGGACAGGGGGAGATAGGCTCCTGGGAGCAGTACTTC.

The chain combines TRBV6-1 with TRBJ2-4, with D possibly matching TRBD1 (6 bases). The CDR3 runs to 13 residues. The V end was cut by 2 bases, the J end by 7 bases, with 9 bases between. Germline CDR1 reads MNHNS; CDR2 reads SASEGT. This CDR3 reads CASSERTVNIQYF. CDR3 in DNA: TGTGCCAGCAGTGAACGGACAGTGAACATTCAGTACTTC.

The chain links TRBV5-8 to TRBJ1-5, with 9 bases fitting TRBD1. CDR1 is SGHTS, CDR2 YDEGEE, per germline. CDR3 length equals 15 residues. V shed 4 bases and J 6 bases; nucleotides not matched to a gene: 8. The CDR3 here is CASSRLGTGLQPQHF. CDR3 nucleotide sequence: TGTGCCAGCAGCCGCCTGGGGACAGGGCTTCAGCCCCAGCATTTT.